The rows below give T cell receptor beta chains drawn from one sample of a study of blood T cell repertoires in COVID-19. The assay was immunoSEQ multiplex PCR, and TCRdb's table has in-frame clones only and misses some. The table shows 200,000 to 250,000 clones, with roughly 84% occurring only once. The sequencing sample was made of peripheral blood. Receptors were obtained from a woman over 75 with acute or convalescent COVID-19. Both conserved end residues are part of each CDR3. Fields, in order: V gene, clone size, D gene, J gene, CDR3 length, CDR3 protein, CDR3 DNA. A D gene is named only where the DNA matches it firmly. Size is stated for part of the rows, as once, few or many counts, or as a class when the clone is expanded.

TRBV2	few	NA	TRBJ1-2	16	CASSEGMAGGISGYTF	TGTGCCAGCAGTGAAGGGATGGCGGGGGGTATTAGTGGCTACACCTTC
TRBV18	NA	NA	TRBJ1-1	14	CASSPKSGGTEAFF	TGTGCCAGCTCACCTAAATCCGGGGGCACTGAAGCTTTCTTT
TRBV28	few	NA	TRBJ2-7	14	CASRSGQPSYEQYF	TGTGCCAGCAGGTCCGGACAGCCCTCCTACGAGCAGTACTTC
TRBV12-5	NA	TRBD1	TRBJ1-1	12	CASGLDRGEAFF	TGTGCTAGTGGTTTGGACAGGGGTGAAGCTTTCTTT
TRBV4-1	NA	TRBD1	TRBJ1-3	17	CASSHPTGDFSGNTIYF	TGCGCCAGCAGCCATCCGACAGGGGACTTCTCTGGAAACACCATATATTTT
TRBV4-2	once	NA	TRBJ2-3	16	CASSLTRSQGSDTQYF	TGTGCCAGCAGCCTAACAAGGTCCCAGGGGTCAGATACGCAGTATTTT
TRBV2	NA	NA	TRBJ2-3	14	CASGGRSRTDTQYF	TGTGCCAGCGGGGGCAGGTCCCGCACAGATACGCAGTATTTT
TRBV3-1/TRBV3-2	NA	NA	TRBJ1-2	13	CATQNREGYGYTF	TGTGCAACCCAGAACCGGGAGGGCTATGGCTACACCTTC
TRBV10-3	NA	TRBD1	TRBJ1-5	14	CAISRQGSSQPQHF	TGTGCCATCAGTCGACAGGGTTCTTCTCAGCCCCAGCATTTT
TRBV7-2	once	TRBD1	TRBJ2-1	15	CASRPSRGTDNEQFF	TGTGCCAGCAGACCGAGCAGGGGGACCGACAATGAGCAGTTCTTC
TRBV27	NA	NA	TRBJ2-5	14	CASSPLYPGETQYF	TGTGCCAGCAGTCCACTATACCCTGGGGAGACCCAGTACTTC
TRBV9	NA	NA	TRBJ2-2	12	CASSVRQGGLFF	TGTGCCAGCAGCGTAAGGCAGGGCGGGCTGTTTTTT
TRBV18	NA	NA	TRBJ1-5	12	CASSPKGLEKHF	TGTGCCAGCTCACCAAAGGGGCTGGAGAAACATTTT
TRBV6-6	NA	NA	TRBJ1-4	15	CASSWSGTTNEKLFF	TGTGCCAGCAGTTGGTCAGGGACAACTAATGAAAAACTGTTTTTT
TRBV6-2/TRBV6-3	once	NA	TRBJ2-2	15	CASSYGHSNTGELFF	TGTGCCAGCAGTTACGGCCATTCGAACACCGGGGAGCTGTTTTTT
TRBV15	NA	NA	TRBJ2-6	16	CATSRPTVAGANVLTF	TGTGCCACCAGCAGACCGACAGTTGCTGGGGCCAACGTCCTGACTTTC
TRBV5-1	NA	TRBD1	TRBJ1-1	14	CASSGDRVSTEAFF	TGCGCCAGCAGCGGAGACAGGGTTAGCACTGAAGCTTTCTTT
TRBV5-4	NA	NA	TRBJ1-4	14	CASSLDRANEKLFF	TGTGCCAGCAGCTTGGACAGGGCAAATGAAAAACTGTTTTTT
TRBV5-1	once	NA	TRBJ1-2	18	CASSGLVSRDTSPDGYTF	TGCGCCAGCAGCGGATTAGTAAGTAGGGACACTTCTCCGGATGGCTACACCTTC
TRBV18	NA	TRBD1	TRBJ1-1	16	CASSPLDRGKDTEAFF	TGTGCCAGCTCACCACTTGACAGGGGGAAAGACACTGAAGCTTTCTTT
TRBV5-5	NA	NA	TRBJ1-3	14	CASSLDTSGNTIYF	TGTGCCAGCAGTTTGGACACCTCTGGAAACACCATATATTTT
TRBV7-2	NA	NA	TRBJ1-1	14	CASSFLTGGLEAFF	TGTGCCAGCAGCTTTTTAACCGGGGGGCTGGAAGCTTTCTTT
TRBV18	NA	NA	TRBJ1-4	15	CASSPRGQTNEELFF	TGTGCCAGCTCACCACGCGGACAAACTAATGAAGAACTGTTTTTT
TRBV14	NA	TRBD1	TRBJ2-7	13	CASSPRPGTGENF	TGTGCCAGCAGCCCCAGACCCGGGACAGGGGAGAACTTC
TRBV12-3/TRBV12-4	NA	NA	TRBJ2-7	11	CASSRGYEQYF	TGTGCCAGCAGTAGGGGGTACGAGCAGTACTTC
TRBV6-5	NA	NA	TRBJ1-1	13	CASSSRQRGEAFF	TGTGCCAGCAGTAGCCGGCAACGGGGTGAAGCTTTCTTT
TRBV25-1	NA	NA	TRBJ1-1	13	CASSEFRNTEAFF	TGTGCCAGCAGTGAATTCAGGAACACTGAAGCTTTCTTT
TRBV4-3	NA	NA	TRBJ2-3	15	CASSQDRGGTDTQYF	TGCGCCAGCAGCCAAGATCGCGGGGGCACAGATACGCAGTATTTT
TRBV12-1	once	NA	TRBJ2-2	19	CASSQDRLAGGLRTGELFF	TGTGCCAGCAGCCAGGATCGACTAGCGGGGGGGCTAAGGACCGGGGAGCTGTTTTTT
TRBV2	NA	TRBD1	TRBJ2-5	14	CASRSGQGTETQYF	TGTGCCAGCAGATCAGGACAGGGTACAGAGACCCAGTACTTC
TRBV5-4	once	NA	TRBJ1-2	13	CALSEIPNYGYTF	TGTGCCCTTTCTGAGATTCCTAACTATGGCTACACCTTC
TRBV7-2	NA	TRBD1	TRBJ1-2	18	CASSPQTGGQALGYGYTF	TGTGCCAGCAGCCCCCAGACAGGGGGGCAAGCTCTAGGGTATGGCTACACCTTC
TRBV4-1	NA	TRBD1	TRBJ1-2	15	CASSLGQGGSYGYTF	TGCGCCAGCAGCCTTGGACAGGGGGGAAGCTATGGCTACACCTTC
TRBV3-1/TRBV3-2	NA	NA	TRBJ1-4	16	CASSPKVDGVSRKLFF	TGTGCCAGCAGCCCGAAAGTGGACGGGGTTAGTAGGAAACTGTTTTTT
TRBV28	NA	TRBD1	TRBJ1-2	16	CASSTIPQGVLRGYTF	TGTGCCAGCAGTACTATACCCCAGGGGGTTCTCAGGGGCTACACCTTC
TRBV11-3	once	TRBD1	TRBJ1-1	13	CASSLGRDSEAFF	TGTGCCAGCAGCTTAGGCCGGGACAGCGAAGCTTTCTTT